The 11 T cell receptor beta chains in this list originate from one sample, sequenced in a study of cytomegalovirus exposure and HLA in healthy donors. Both 60 Vbeta primers and 13 Jbeta primers went into the PCR. The repertoire was sequenced with immunoSEQ multiplex PCR; TCRdb's copy has only in-frame clones and lacks some. The sample shows approximately 110,000 clones, 82% of them seen only once. Sequenced sample: PBMCs. The receptor set was obtained from a woman aged 18-30 years in good health and CMV-seronegative.

The gene calls are TRBV11-3 and TRBJ2-5; TRBD2 is a possible D gene (5 bases). The V gene lost 1 base and the J gene lost 11 bases, with 17 bases spanning the gap. The CDR3 extends over 14 amino acids. From germline, CDR1 is SGHNT and CDR2 YENEEA. In nucleotides, the CDR3 is TGTGCCAGCAGCTTAGGTCGTTCCGGTGGGGAGCAGTACTTC. Its translation is CASSLGRSGGEQYF.

V is TRBV29-1 and J is TRBJ1-1; a weak D match, TRBD1 (6 bases). CDR1 SQVTM and CDR2 ANQGSEA come from the germline V gene. V dropped 7 bases and J dropped 1 base, with 10 bases sitting between them. CDR3 length: 12 amino acids. CDR3 nucleotides: TGCAGCGCCGGGACACCGAACACTGAAGCTTTCTTT. This sequence encodes CSAGTPNTEAFF.

This clone was detected only once. This rearrangement joins TRBV4-2 to TRBJ2-3, with D perhaps matching TRBD2 (5 bases). Germline CDR1 LGHNA, CDR2 YNFKEQ. There are 13 residues in the CDR3. V lost 0 bases to trimming and J lost 7 bases, with 8 bases between them. CDR3 coding DNA: TGTGCCAGCAGCCAAGACGGGAAACATACGCAGTATTTT. Its protein product is CASSQDGKHTQYF.

The chain couples TRBV6-1 to TRBJ2-1; maybe TRBD1 (6 bases). The CDR3 totals 13 residues. The germline V gene encodes CDR1 MNHNS and CDR2 SASEGT. Trimming shortened V by 8 bases and J by 10 bases, and 18 bases separated the two germline ends. Here the CDR3 reads CASGLAGDREQFF. CDR3 DNA: TGTGCCAGCGGCCTCGCAGGGGATCGGGAGCAGTTCTTC.

The chain employs TRBV6-5 and TRBJ2-7; the D gene is possibly TRBD1 (5 bases). This CDR3 has 13 residues. Germline V gene sequence: CDR1 MNHEY, CDR2 SVGAGI. V lost 4 bases and J lost 5, with 12 bases in between. CDR3 sequence (DNA): TGTGCCAGCAGTTCCAGATACAGGAACGAGCAGTACGTC. Encoded protein: CASSSRYRNEQYV.

V and J are TRBV11-3 and TRBJ1-1; 8 bases match TRBD1. The germline V gene has CDR1 SGHNT and CDR2 YENEEA. V shed 4 bases, J shed 3 bases, and the junction held 4 bases outside the gene matches. The CDR3 spans 14 residues. In nucleotides, the CDR3 is TGTGCCAGCAGCTCCTTGGACAGGGACACTGAAGCTTTCTTT. It encodes CASSSLDRDTEAFF.

V and J are TRBV13 and TRBJ2-5; 12 bases line up with TRBD2. The trim removed 9 bases at V and 4 bases at J, leaving 6 bases unmatched. CDR3 size: 14 residues. In germline, CDR1 is PRHDT, CDR2 FYEKMQ (reference sequence). The chain's CDR3 is CASSTSGSLETQYF. The DNA for the CDR3 is TGTGCCAGTTCGACTAGCGGGAGTTTAGAGACCCAGTACTTC.

This chain links TRBV27 with TRBJ2-7; 7 bases fit TRBD1. Trimming at V came to 5 bases and at J to 4 bases, leaving 8 bases not matched to a gene. CDR3 length equals 14 residues. The germline V gene encodes CDR1 MNHEY and CDR2 SMNVEV (reference sequence). DNA for the CDR3: TGTGCCAGCAGTCAACAGGGGTCCCTTTACGAGCAGTACTTC. This sequence encodes CASSQQGSLYEQYF.

V is TRBV18 and J is TRBJ2-7; D gene ambiguous. The CDR3 covers 12 residues. Per germline, CDR1 KGHSH and CDR2 LQKENI. V shed 2 bases and J shed 5 bases, with 7 bases lying between them. Written as DNA, the CDR3 is TGTGCCAGCTCACCATCAGGAAACGAGCAGTACTTC. Translation gives CASSPSGNEQYF.

V and J are TRBV2 and TRBJ1-4; D gene unclear. The ends were cut back, 1 base at V and 8 bases at J, with 8 bases in the middle. The length of the CDR3 is 13 residues. The germline gives CDR1 SNHLY, CDR2 FYNNEI. CDR3 coding DNA: TGTGCCAGCAGTGAAGGAGGGCGCGAAAAACTGTTTTTT. Amino acid sequence: CASSEGGREKLFF. The full variable domain, its missing parts supplied by reference TRBV2 and TRBJ1-4, is EPEVTQTPSHQVTQMGQEVILRCVPISNHLYFYWYRQILGQKVEFLVSFYNNEISEKSEIFDDQFSVERPDGSNFTLKIRSTKLEDSAMYFCASSEGGREKLFFGSGTQLSVL.

The chain uses TRBV28 and TRBJ2-7; D unresolved. The CDR3 runs 11 residues. Germline-derived CDR1 and CDR2 are MDHEN and SYDVKM. V lost 3 bases, J lost 4 bases, and 4 bases lay in between. The CDR3 coding sequence is TGTGCCAGCAGTTTCATGTACGAGCAGTACTTC. Amino acid sequence: CASSFMYEQYF. Using reference TRBV28 and TRBJ2-7 for the parts outside the CDR3, the full variable domain is DVKVTQSSRYLVKRTGEKVFLECVQDMDHENMFWYRQDPGLGLRLIYFSYDVKMKEKGDIPEGYSVSREKKERFSLILESASTNQTSMYLCASSFMYEQYFGPGTRLTVT.